This entry lists 25 T cell receptor beta chains sequenced from one sample in a study of blood T cell repertoires in COVID-19 (dated by TCRdb to about 2020). Library prep was done by the immunoSEQ multiplex PCR assay. TCRdb took this table from immuneACCESS and kept in-frame rearrangements with V and J called. Such tables lack part of the clones; where checked against another copy, unresolved V genes explain under half of the gap, and the rest is unexplained. Across this sample there are approximately 110,000 clones, with 69% seen only once. About 5.9% of the sample is held by the ten biggest clonotypes. Sequenced: peripheral blood. These receptors were taken from a man at least 80 years old with acute or convalescent COVID-19.

The chain is built from TRBV19 and TRBJ2-1, with D hard to call. This CDR3 has 16 amino acids. Looked up from germline, CDR1 is LNHDA and CDR2 is SQIVND (reference sequence). Trimming shortened V by 5 bases and J by 1 base, and 15 bases separated the two germline ends. This chain's CDR3 is CASSSNRVQSYNEQFF. The DNA of the CDR3 is TGTGCCAGTAGTTCAAATCGGGTGCAGTCCTACAATGAGCAGTTCTTC.

The chain is built from TRBV19 and TRBJ1-1; D is unresolved. Germline assignment: CDR1 LNHDA and CDR2 SQIVND (reference sequence). Between the trimmed V and J ends, which lost 10 bases and 0 bases, there was a span of 12 bases. There are 13 residues in the CDR3. This chain's CDR3 is CAIRGGLNTEAFF. CDR3 coding DNA: TGTGCCATCCGGGGAGGTTTGAACACTGAAGCTTTCTTT.

CDR3: CATSRALGGRETQYF. The CDR3 DNA sequence: TGTGCCACCAGCAGAGCACTGGGCGGGAGAGAGACCCAGTACTTC. J is TRBJ2-5 and V is TRBV15; 7 positions match TRBD2. The length of the CDR3 is 15 residues. Germline V CDR1 and CDR2: LNHNV, YYDKDF (reference sequence). V was clipped by 1 base and J by 4 bases; unmatched bases: 6.

This chain joins TRBV11-3 and TRBJ1-1; D unclear. Germline V gene lookup returns CDR1 SGHNT and CDR2 YENEEA. The CDR3 loop spans 15 amino acids. With 1 base removed from V and 11 bases from J, the gap between germline ends came to 20 bases. The CDR3 here is CASSLVGQTIRGAFF. CDR3 coding DNA: TGTGCCAGCAGCTTAGTAGGCCAGACCATTAGAGGCGCTTTCTTT.

V usage is TRBV29-1 and J usage is TRBJ1-4; 9 positions match TRBD1. The V segment lost 1 base and the J segment 6 bases; nucleotides outside the gene matches: 3. The CDR3 has 14 amino acids. Germline V gene lookup returns CDR1 SQVTM and CDR2 ANQGSEA. CDR3 DNA sequence: TGCAGCGTTGAAGTTCGACAGGGGGATGAAAAACTGTTTTTT. Protein: CSVEVRQGDEKLFF.

CDR3 DNA sequence: TGTGCCAGCAGTTTAGGGGCAGGGGTTGGCTACACCTTC. Translated, it gives CASSLGAGVGYTF. This chain links TRBV12-3 or TRBV12-4 with TRBJ1-2; D is perhaps TRBD1 (6 bases). V dropped 1 base and J dropped 7 bases, with 10 bases sitting between them. The CDR3 consists of 13 residues.

The chain is built from TRBV7-9 and TRBJ2-1; possible D gene TRBD1, 6 bases. Germline lookup yields CDR1 SEHNR and CDR2 FQNEAQ (reference sequence). Trimming stripped 5 bases from V and 15 bases from J, with 14 bases between. The CDR3 is 11 residues long. CDR3 amino acids: CASSPQGSAFF. CDR3 bases: TGTGCCAGCAGCCCTCAGGGGTCAGCGTTCTTC.

The chain is built from TRBV30 and TRBJ1-1; D is unclear. The CDR3 is 12 residues long. Germline lookup yields CDR1 GTSNPN and CDR2 SVGIG (reference sequence). Trimming pared 2 bases from V and 5 bases from J, leaving 9 bases between. The CDR3 protein is CAWSPAGTEAFF. The CDR3 region has the DNA TGTGCCTGGAGTCCTGCCGGGACTGAAGCTTTCTTT.

V usage is TRBV13 and J usage is TRBJ2-3, with 15 bases lining up with TRBD2. The V segment lost 5 bases and the J segment 6 bases; nucleotides outside the gene matches: 9. The CDR3 length is 17 residues. The germline CDR1 and CDR2 sequences are PRHDT and FYEKMQ (reference sequence). CDR3: CASSPGLAGGSVDTQYF. DNA of the CDR3: TGTGCCAGCAGCCCAGGACTAGCGGGAGGGTCGGTTGATACGCAGTATTTT.

The chain joins TRBV7-9 to TRBJ2-1; possibly TRBD1 for D (5 bases). This CDR3 has 14 amino acids. The germline CDR1 and CDR2 sequences are SEHNR and FQNEAQ (reference sequence). V gave up 8 bases and J gave up 0 bases, with 11 bases separating them. The chain's CDR3 is CASQLGASYNEQFF. DNA for the CDR3: TGTGCCAGCCAGCTTGGGGCCTCCTACAATGAGCAGTTCTTC. Full variable domain (missing parts from reference TRBV7-9 and TRBJ2-1): DTGVSQNPRHKITKRGQNVTFRCDPISEHNRLYWYRQTLGQGPEFLTYFQNEAQLEKSRLLSDRFSAERPKGSFSTLEIQRTEQGDSAMYLCASQLGASYNEQFFGPGTRLTVL.

This clone was seen only a few times. The rearrangement links TRBV5-1 to TRBJ2-1, with D maybe TRBD2 (6 bases). Between the trimmed V and J ends, which lost 0 bases and 2 bases, there was a span of 9 bases. Germline loops: CDR1 SGHRS, CDR2 YFSETQ. This CDR3 region has 15 residues. The CDR3 protein is CASSLGDSTYNEQFF. CDR3 nucleotide sequence: TGCGCCAGCAGCTTGGGGGACTCAACCTACAATGAGCAGTTCTTC.

In this sample, this clone turned up many times. V gene TRBV28 combines with J gene TRBJ2-4; the D gene is possibly TRBD2 (5 bases). CDR3 length: 18 amino acids. Germline-derived CDR1 and CDR2 are MDHEN and SYDVKM. Between the trimmed V and J ends, which lost 2 bases and 0 bases, there was a span of 17 bases. The CDR3 DNA sequence: TGTGCCAGCAGTTTACCGAGTGAGGGCGTGCTAGCCAAAAACATTCAGTACTTC. Protein product: CASSLPSEGVLAKNIQYF.

The V gene is TRBV12-3 or TRBV12-4, the J gene TRBJ2-1; no reliable D call. The CDR3 loop spans 13 amino acids. Trimming took 1 base from V and 9 from J, leaving 10 bases between them. The CDR3 loop is CASSLGSGGEQFF. DNA for the CDR3: TGTGCCAGCAGTTTAGGATCCGGCGGTGAGCAGTTCTTC.

This clone occurred a few times. The genes are TRBV2 and TRBJ2-7; TRBD1 aligns across 7 bases. CDR3 length equals 14 residues. V lost 4 bases, J lost 2 bases, and 5 bases stayed unmatched. The germline V gene encodes CDR1 SNHLY and CDR2 FYNNEI. The CDR3 DNA reads TGTGCCAGCAGTGCGGGACAGAGTCCCTACGAGCAGTACTTC. Its translation: CASSAGQSPYEQYF.

V and J are TRBV5-1 and TRBJ2-7; D gene uncertain. This CDR3 has 15 residues. Trimming took 2 bases from V and 1 from J, leaving 13 bases between them. In germline, CDR1 is SGHRS, CDR2 YFSETQ. As DNA, the CDR3 is TGCGCCAGCAGCTTCTCGTCTGCAGGATCCTACGAGCAGTACTTC. Its translation: CASSFSSAGSYEQYF.

This clone turned up a few times. V gene TRBV6-6 combines with J gene TRBJ2-7, with a possible D match to TRBD2 (5 bases). The CDR3 extends over 11 amino acids. The V end was cut by 5 bases, the J end by 7 bases, with 9 bases between. Looked up from germline, CDR1 is MNHNY and CDR2 is SVGAGI (reference sequence). The CDR3 loop reads CASSKLEEQYF. For the CDR3, the DNA is TGTGCCAGCAGTAAACTAGAAGAGCAGTACTTC.

CDR3 nucleotides: TGTGCCATCGGAGGCCTAGCATCTTACGAGCAGTACTTC. It encodes CAIGGLASYEQYF. The V call is TRBV10-3, the J call TRBJ2-7, with D possibly matching TRBD2 (5 bases). V was shortened by 8 bases and J by 4 bases, with 15 bases between the two germline ends. The germline gives CDR1 ENHRY, CDR2 SYGVKD. The CDR3 runs 13 residues.

This rearrangement joins TRBV5-4 to TRBJ2-1; TRBD2 aligns across 11 bases. Germline trimming cut 4 bases from V and 6 bases from J; bases unmatched to any gene: 6. This CDR3 contains 15 residues. Germline CDR1 and CDR2: SGHNT and YYREEE (reference sequence). CDR3 nucleotides: TGTGCCAGCAGCCGGACTAGCGGGCCCCTCAATGAGCAGTTCTTC. Translation gives CASSRTSGPLNEQFF.

This clone turned up a few times. The rearrangement joins TRBV5-8 to TRBJ2-1, with D unresolved. This CDR3 has 14 amino acids. V was clipped by 2 bases and J by 3 bases, with 9 bases between them. Germline lookup yields CDR1 SGHTS and CDR2 YDEGEE. CDR3 protein: CASSFYNSYNEQFF. CDR3 in DNA: TGTGCCAGCAGCTTTTATAACAGCTACAATGAGCAGTTCTTC. Looking up the rest from reference TRBV5-8 and TRBJ2-1 gives the full variable domain: EAGVTQSPTHLIKTRGQQATLRCSPISGHTSVYWYQQALGLGLQFLLWYDEGEERNRGNFPPRFSGRQFPNYSSELNVNALELEDSALYLCASSFYNSYNEQFFGPGTRLTVL.

This clone has a handful of counts. V usage is TRBV4-1 and J usage is TRBJ2-3; TRBD2 matches at 9 bases. Per germline, CDR1 MGHRA and CDR2 YSYEKL. There are 15 residues in the CDR3. After removal of 3 bases from V and 3 bases from J, the junction contained 4 bases not matched to a gene. The CDR3 sequence: CASSQRSGSTDTQYF. CDR3 nucleotide sequence: TGCGCCAGCAGCCAGCGTAGCGGGAGTACAGATACGCAGTATTTT.

The rearrangement joins TRBV7-9 to TRBJ1-1; D is possibly TRBD1 (6 bases). The CDR3 runs to 15 residues. The germline V gene encodes CDR1 SEHNR and CDR2 FQNEAQ (reference sequence). The V end lost 2 bases, the J end lost 1 base, and 11 bases lay between the germline ends. CDR3 sequence: CASSLNTGRNTEAFF. The CDR3 nucleotides read TGTGCCAGCAGCTTAAATACAGGGCGGAACACTGAAGCTTTCTTT.

This clone was seen only once. The J gene is TRBJ1-5, the V gene TRBV12-3 or TRBV12-4, with no clear D. V dropped 7 bases and J dropped 10 bases, with 14 bases sitting between them. The CDR3 is made up of 12 amino acids. DNA for the CDR3: TGTGCCAGCACCCTCGGTGCGGGACCCCAGCATTTT. Translating it yields CASTLGAGPQHF.

The chain is built from TRBV18 and TRBJ1-1, with 7 bases fitting TRBD1. The CDR3 has 15 residues. V gave up 3 bases and J gave up 2 bases; unmatched junction bases: 6. Germline CDR1 reads KGHSH; CDR2 reads LQKENI. CDR3 loop: CASSPKQGPNTEAFF. CDR3 DNA: TGTGCCAGCTCACCTAAACAGGGGCCAAACACTGAAGCTTTCTTT. Full variable domain (rest looked up from reference TRBV18 and TRBJ1-1): NAGVMQNPRHLVRRRGQEARLRCSPMKGHSHVYWYRQLPEEGLKFMVYLQKENIIDESGMPKERFSAEFPKEGPSILRIQQVVRGDSAAYFCASSPKQGPNTEAFFGQGTRLTVV.

This clone was observed a single time. The chain joins TRBV7-2 to TRBJ2-1, with D tentatively TRBD2 (6 bases). Germline V gene lookup returns CDR1 SGHTA and CDR2 FQGNSA. Trimming pared 5 bases from V and 7 bases from J, leaving 27 bases between. The CDR3 runs to 18 residues. The CDR3 coding sequence is TGTGCCAGCAGCCGGCCGGGACTTTACAAATTAGTGGGGAATGAGCAGTTCTTC. Translating it yields CASSRPGLYKLVGNEQFF.

Only a few counts were recorded for this clone. The V call is TRBV25-1, the J call TRBJ1-6; 12 nucleotides line up with TRBD1. The CDR3 consists of 18 residues. The ends lost 1 base at V and 7 bases at J; junction bases unmatched: 8. Looked up from germline, CDR1 is MGHDK and CDR2 is SYGVNS. This CDR3 reads CASSEFSGGTGGNSPLHF. CDR3 DNA sequence: TGTGCCAGCAGTGAATTCTCTGGCGGGACAGGGGGCAATTCACCCCTCCACTTT.